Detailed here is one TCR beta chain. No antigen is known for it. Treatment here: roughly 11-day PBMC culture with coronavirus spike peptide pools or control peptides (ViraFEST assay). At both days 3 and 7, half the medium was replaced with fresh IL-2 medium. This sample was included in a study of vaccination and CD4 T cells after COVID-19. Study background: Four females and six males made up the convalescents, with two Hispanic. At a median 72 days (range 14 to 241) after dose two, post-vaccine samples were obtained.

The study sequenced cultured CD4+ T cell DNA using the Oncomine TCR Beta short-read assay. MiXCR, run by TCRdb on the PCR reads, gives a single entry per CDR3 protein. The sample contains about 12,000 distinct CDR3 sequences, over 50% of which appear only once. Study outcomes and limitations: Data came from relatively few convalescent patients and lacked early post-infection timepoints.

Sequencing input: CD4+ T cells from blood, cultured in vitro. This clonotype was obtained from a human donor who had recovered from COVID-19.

The CDR3 protein is CASSLADRGEAFF. The CDR3 DNA sequence: TGTGCCAGCAGCTTAGCGGACAGGGGAGAAGCTTTCTTT. This chain connects TRBV11-3 to TRBJ1-1, with 9 bases that match TRBD1. Germline V gene lookup returns CDR1 SGHNT and CDR2 YENEEA. The CDR3 is made up of 13 amino acids. V lost 1 base to trimming and J lost 8 bases; unmatched junction nucleotides: 2.